This T cell receptor beta chain stems from a study of shared clonotypes between healthy human individuals. Study-wide results and caveats: The generation probabilities recorded for non-shared clonotypes fell below those of clonotypes shared by all four donors.

A note on this clone: Antigen specificity is unknown.

The V end lost 6 bases, the J end lost 1 base, and 9 bases lay between the germline ends. The CDR3 runs to 13 residues. Germline-derived CDR1 and CDR2 are MNHEY and SVGAGI. CD45RO-negative, CCR7-selected cells formed the naive CD8 fraction, which excluded terminally differentiated effector memory CD45RA+ cells. Caucasian adults living in Nashville, Tennessee, provided all samples. Across several immunoSEQ plates, the genomic DNA of each subset was split evenly. Assay: immunoSEQ multiplex PCR; the TCRdb copy retains only in-frame clones and omits some. The sample yields hundreds of thousands of clones, about 92% seen once.

The receptor was derived from a young man in good health. The chain joins TRBV6-5 to TRBJ1-2; D remains unclear. Sequenced material: naive CD8+ T cells sorted from blood. This chain's CDR3 is CASSPRNNYGYTF. The CDR3 DNA sequence: TGTGCCAGCAGCCCGAGGAATAACTATGGCTACACCTTC.